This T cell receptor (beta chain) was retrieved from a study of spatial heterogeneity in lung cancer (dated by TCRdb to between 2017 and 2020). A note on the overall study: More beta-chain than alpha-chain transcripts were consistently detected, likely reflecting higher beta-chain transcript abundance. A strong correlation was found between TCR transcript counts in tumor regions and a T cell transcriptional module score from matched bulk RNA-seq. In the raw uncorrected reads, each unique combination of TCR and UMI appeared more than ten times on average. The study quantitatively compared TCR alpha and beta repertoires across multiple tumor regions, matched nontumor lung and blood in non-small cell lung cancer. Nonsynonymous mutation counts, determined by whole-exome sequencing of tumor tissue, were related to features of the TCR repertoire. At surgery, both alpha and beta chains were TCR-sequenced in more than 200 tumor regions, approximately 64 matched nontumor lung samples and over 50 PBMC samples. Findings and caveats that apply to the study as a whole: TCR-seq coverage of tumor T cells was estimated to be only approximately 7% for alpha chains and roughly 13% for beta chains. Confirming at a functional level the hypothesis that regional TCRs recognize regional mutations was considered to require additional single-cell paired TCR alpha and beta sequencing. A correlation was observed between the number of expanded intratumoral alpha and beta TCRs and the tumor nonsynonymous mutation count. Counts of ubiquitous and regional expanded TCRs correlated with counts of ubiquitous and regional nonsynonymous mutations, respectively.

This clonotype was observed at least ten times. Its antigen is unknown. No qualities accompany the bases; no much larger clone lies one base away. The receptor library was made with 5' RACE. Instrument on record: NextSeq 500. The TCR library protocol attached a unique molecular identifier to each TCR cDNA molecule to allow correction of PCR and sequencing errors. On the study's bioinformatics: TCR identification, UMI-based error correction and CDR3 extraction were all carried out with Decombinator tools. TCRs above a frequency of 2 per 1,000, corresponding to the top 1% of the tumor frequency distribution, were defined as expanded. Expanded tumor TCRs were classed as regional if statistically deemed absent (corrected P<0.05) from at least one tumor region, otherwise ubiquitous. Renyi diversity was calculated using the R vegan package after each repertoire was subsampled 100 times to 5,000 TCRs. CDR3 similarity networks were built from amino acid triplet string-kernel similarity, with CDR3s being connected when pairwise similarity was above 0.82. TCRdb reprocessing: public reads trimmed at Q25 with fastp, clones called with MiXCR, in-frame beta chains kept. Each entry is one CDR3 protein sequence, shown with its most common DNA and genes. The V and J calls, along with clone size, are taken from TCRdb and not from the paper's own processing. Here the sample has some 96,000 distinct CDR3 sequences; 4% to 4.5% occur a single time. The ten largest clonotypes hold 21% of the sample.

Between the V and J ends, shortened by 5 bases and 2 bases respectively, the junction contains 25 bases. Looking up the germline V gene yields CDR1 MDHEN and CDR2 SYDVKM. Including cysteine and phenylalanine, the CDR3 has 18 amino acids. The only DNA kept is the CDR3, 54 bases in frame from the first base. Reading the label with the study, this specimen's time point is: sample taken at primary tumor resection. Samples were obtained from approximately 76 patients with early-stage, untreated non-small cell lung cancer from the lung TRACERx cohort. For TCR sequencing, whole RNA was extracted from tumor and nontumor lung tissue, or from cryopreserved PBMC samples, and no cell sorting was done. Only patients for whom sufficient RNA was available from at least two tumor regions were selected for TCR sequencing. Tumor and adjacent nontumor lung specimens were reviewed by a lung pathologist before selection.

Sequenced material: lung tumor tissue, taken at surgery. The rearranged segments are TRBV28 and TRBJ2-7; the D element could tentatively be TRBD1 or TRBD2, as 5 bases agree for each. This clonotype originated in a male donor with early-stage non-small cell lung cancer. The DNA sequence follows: TGTGCCAGCAGTCTCCGGGACCGGTGGAGGAGAGAACCCTACGAGCAGTACTTC. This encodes CASSLRDRWRREPYEQYF. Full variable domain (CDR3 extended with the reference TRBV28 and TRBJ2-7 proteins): DVKVTQSSRYLVKRTGEKVFLECVQDMDHENMFWYRQDPGLGLRLIYFSYDVKMKEKGDIPEGYSVSREKKERFSLILESASTNQTSMYLCASSLRDRWRREPYEQYFGPGTRLTVT.